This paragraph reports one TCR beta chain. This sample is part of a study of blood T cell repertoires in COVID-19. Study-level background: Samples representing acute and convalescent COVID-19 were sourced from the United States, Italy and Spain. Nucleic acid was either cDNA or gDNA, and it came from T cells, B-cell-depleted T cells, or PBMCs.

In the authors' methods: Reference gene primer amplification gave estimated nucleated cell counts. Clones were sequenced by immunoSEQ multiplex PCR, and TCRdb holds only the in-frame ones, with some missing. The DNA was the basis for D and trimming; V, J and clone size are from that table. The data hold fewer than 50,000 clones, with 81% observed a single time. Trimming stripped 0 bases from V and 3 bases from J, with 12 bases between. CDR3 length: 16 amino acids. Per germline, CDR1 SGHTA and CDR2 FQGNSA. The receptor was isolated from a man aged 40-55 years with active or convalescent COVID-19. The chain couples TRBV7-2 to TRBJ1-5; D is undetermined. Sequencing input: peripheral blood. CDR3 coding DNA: TGTGCCAGCAGCTTAGCGTTCGGGATGGCCAATCAGCCCCAGCATTTT. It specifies CASSLAFGMANQPQHF.